This T cell receptor (beta chain) came from a study of T-cell memory formation after mild COVID-19 listed by TCRdb under 2021. With regard to the full study: TCR sequence clusters from the two donors were largely donor specific. In a couple of donors, T-cell clones that expanded and contracted after mild COVID-19 were tracked by sequencing TCRalpha and TCRbeta repertoires over time. Two young, previously healthy adult volunteers, one female and one male, were included in the cohort.

Ficoll-Paque density gradient centrifugation was used to isolate PBMCs. The paper as a whole reports these results and caveats: The study covered only two mild cases, and larger cohorts including severe cases with pre-infection samples were considered necessary. From day 15 to 85, contracting clones showed balanced CD4/CD8 phenotypes, whereas a second wave of clones that expanded from day 15 to 37 leaned towards CD4+. Contracting CD4+ clones were located mainly in the CM and EM memory subsets, whereas CD8+ clones were found to be enriched in EMRA. Some responding clones were detected in pre-infection memory, suggesting pre-existing cross-reactive memory T cells joined the SARS-CoV-2 response. Whether the second-wave clones peaking on day 37 were SARS-CoV-2 specific was not confirmed.

At the junction V is shortened by 3 bases and J by 7 bases, with 9 bases in between. Sequences SGHRS (CDR1) and YFSETQ (CDR2) are obtained from the germline V gene. Spanning cysteine to phenylalanine, the CDR3 consists of 12 amino acids. Of the read, only the CDR3 DNA is kept; its 36 bases are in frame from base 1. Sequencing instrument: Illumina NovaSeq 6000. TCRalpha and TCRbeta cDNA libraries were built by 5'RACE with constant-segment primers, adding sample barcodes and unique molecular identifiers. RNA was extracted from every sample with Trizol reagent. The libraries were amplified in two PCR steps, and the second step added a second sample barcode and Illumina TruSeq adapters. The libraries were sequenced on an Illumina NovaSeq using 2 x 150 bp paired-end reads. Concerning the study's data processing: With migec v1.2.7, reads were demultiplexed and then collapsed into UMI-guided consensus sequences. Using mixcr v2.1.11, the UMI consensuses were aligned to TRA and TRB V and J templates and assembled into clonotypes. A clonotype was counted as expanded or contracted only if both edgeR and NoisET called the change significant, with noise models trained on biological replicates. For edgeR calls, the cutoffs were a false discovery rate-adjusted p below 0.01 and a log2 fold-change threshold of 1. PCA with hierarchical clustering of max-normalized trajectories of the 1000 most abundant clonotypes was used as exploratory dynamics analysis. Each responding clone was given a CD4 or CD8 phenotype based on the CD4+ and CD8+ repertoires, which had been sequenced separately. TCRdb passed the public sequencing reads through fastp at Q25 and MiXCR, retaining productive beta sequences. Each CDR3 protein appears once, grouped with its most common genes and DNA. Here the V and J calls rest on TCRdb's processing, not on the authors' analysis. Recorded for this sample are about 110,000 distinct CDR3 sequences; roughly a sixth of them occurred a single time. Of the sample, 5% to 6.5% falls within the top ten clones.

This clonotype was seen a few times. The specificity of this receptor is unknown. Per-base qualities were not stored, and no clone one base away is much larger. The sequence was collected from a man younger than 35 who had mild COVID-19 (a few samples of this study predate the infection). The sample titles of this study are shuffled in the database, so cell type and time point are left out; the donor was told from shared clones. The specimen sequenced was PBMCs or a T cell subset sorted from them (not recorded which). Recombination joined TRBV5-1 with TRBJ2-3, and the D gene may be TRBD2, 6 bases matching. Here the CDR3 is given as CASSSEGNTQYF. The DNA sequence follows: TGCGCCAGCAGCTCGGAGGGAAATACGCAGTATTTT.